This record looks at one TCR beta chain sequence and its context. The CDR3 is made up of 15 amino acids. V was clipped by 7 bases and J by 1 base; unmatched bases: 12. Germline loops: CDR1 SQVTM, CDR2 ANQGSEA. This record belongs to a study of blood T cell repertoires in COVID-19. At the level of the study: There were acute and convalescent COVID-19 samples, and they came from the United States, Italy and Spain. In each case, the material was cDNA or gDNA derived from T cells, B-cell-depleted T cells, or PBMCs.

Authors' processing steps: Reference gene primer amplification gave nucleated cell count estimates. Repertoires were generated with immunoSEQ multiplex PCR, while TCRdb's copy carries only in-frame clones and drops some. Clone size and the V and J calls come from that table; the DNA yielded D and trimming. The profile shows approximately 50,000 clones, more than 65% of them singletons. Sequencing input: peripheral blood. The chain combines TRBV29-1 with TRBJ2-5; 7 bases line up with TRBD1. This TCR came from a human donor in a cohort sampled during active COVID-19. The CDR3, as DNA: TGCAGCGCCGCCGCAGGGGCAGGGGGCCAAGAGACCCAGTACTTC. It encodes CSAAAGAGGQETQYF.